These T cell receptor beta chains were read from a single sample in a study of T cell repertoires in cytomegalovirus infection. These receptors are not linked to any known antigen. TCRdb re-derived calls from the reads in MiXCR, one entry per CDR3 protein. The data contain about 890,000 distinct CDR3 sequences, about a third of them singletons. Sequenced here: cultured CD8+ T cells from PBMCs, sampled from culture after CMV antigen stimulation. The receptors shown here come from a human donor in good health (CMV status not recorded). Some clones in this sample may be carry-over from other donors' samples. CDR3s include the opening cysteine and the closing phenylalanine or tryptophan. D genes are given only for firm matches. Clone size, where shown, is once, few, many, or a class for clones that have expanded.

size	D	V	J	DNA	CDR3
few	.	TRBV29-1	TRBJ2-5	TGCAGCGTTGATTGGGAGACCCAGTACTTC	CSVDWETQYF
.	.	TRBV4-1	TRBJ1-4	TGCGCCAGCAGCCAAGCCTCGGGGGATGAAAAACTGTTTTTT	CASSQASGDEKLFF
.	.	TRBV10-3	TRBJ2-7	TGTGCCATCAACCCGGACGGAGGAATACCTAAGGATGACGAGCAGTACTTC	CAINPDGGIPKDDEQYF
many	.	TRBV7-6	TRBJ2-2	TGTGCCAGCAGCTTATCTCCTGGACATAACACCGGGGAGCTGTTTTTT	CASSLSPGHNTGELFF
many	TRBD1	TRBV12-3/TRBV12-4	TRBJ2-1	TGTGCCAGTAGTCCTGGGGACAGCTCCTACAATGAGCAGTTCTTC	CASSPGDSSYNEQFF
few	.	TRBV9	TRBJ2-1	TGTGCCAGCAGCGTAGAGGGGCAGACCTACAATGAGCAGTTCTTC	CASSVEGQTYNEQFF
few	TRBD2	TRBV19	TRBJ2-3	TGTGCCAGTAGCCCTCCTATAGCGGGGGGGCTCCCAGATACGCAGTATTTT	CASSPPIAGGLPDTQYF
.	.	TRBV24-1	TRBJ2-5	TGTGCCACCAGTGATTTTCGGTCAGTCGAAGAGACCCAGTACTTC	CATSDFRSVEETQYF
many	.	TRBV19	TRBJ1-1	TGTGCCAGCAGCCCGACAACTAACACTGAAGCTTTCTTT	CASSPTTNTEAFF
few	TRBD1	TRBV5-6	TRBJ2-7	TGTGCCAGCACCCGGGGGACAGGGGGCACCTACGAGCAGTACTTC	CASTRGTGGTYEQYF
.	.	TRBV5-1	TRBJ1-2	TGCGCCAGCAGCTTGGAGAGGGCCGGCTACACCTTC	CASSLERAGYTF
.	.	TRBV5-1	TRBJ2-1	TGCACCAGCAGCCTATTGACAGGTTCCTACAATGAGCAGTTCTTC	CTSSLLTGSYNEQFF
.	.	TRBV7-9	TRBJ1-1	TGTGCCAGCAGCTGGGACACCCCGAGGTCTACTGAAGCTTTCTTT	CASSWDTPRSTEAFF
few	TRBD1	TRBV28	TRBJ1-5	TGTGCCAGCACCACTCCATACAGGGGGCTGGAACAGCCCCAGCATTTT	CASTTPYRGLEQPQHF
few	.	TRBV27	TRBJ1-5	TGTGCCAGCAGTCCCCGCGGACTATATAGCAATCAGCCCCAGCATTTT	CASSPRGLYSNQPQHF
.	.	TRBV27	TRBJ2-6	TGTGCCAGCAGAACCCCCGGGGCCAACGTCCTGACTTTC	CASRTPGANVLTF
.	TRBD2	TRBV4-3	TRBJ2-3	TGCGCCAGCAGCCAAGCGCTTACCGGGACTAGCGGGGGGCCTACAGATACGCAGTATTTT	CASSQALTGTSGGPTDTQYF
.	.	TRBV6-5	TRBJ1-2	TGTGCCAGCAGTTACGGCGGGCAAGATGGCTACACCTTC	CASSYGGQDGYTF
few	TRBD1	TRBV7-9	TRBJ2-3	TGTGCCAGCAGCCCCTCGACAGGGGGCACAGATACGCAGTATTTT	CASSPSTGGTDTQYF
.	.	TRBV5-5	TRBJ2-7	TGTGCCAGCAGCTTGTCCCCCCTTATCTCCTACGAGCAGTACTTC	CASSLSPLISYEQYF
many	TRBD2	TRBV7-2	TRBJ2-7	TGTGCCAGCAGCAAAAAGCGGGGGGGTGGGTACGAGCAGTACTTC	CASSKKRGGGYEQYF
many	.	TRBV18	TRBJ2-3	TGTGCCAGCTCACCGCGAGGAGTGGAGGGGGCGCGTCCAGATACGCAGTATTTT	CASSPRGVEGARPDTQYF
.	.	TRBV20-1	TRBJ1-2	TGCAGTGCTCCATTCTATGGCTACACCTTC	CSAPFYGYTF
few	TRBD1	TRBV20-1	TRBJ1-4	TGCAGTGCTAGAGGAACAGGGGGTGGCGAAAAACTGTTTTTT	CSARGTGGGEKLFF
many	TRBD2	TRBV5-6	TRBJ2-1	TGTGCCAGCAGCCTGGAACCGGGACTAGCGGGGGGGCTGACCCCCCACAATGAGCAGTTCTTC	CASSLEPGLAGGLTPHNEQFF
few	TRBD2	TRBV4-1	TRBJ2-3	TGCGCCAGCAGCCAAGAGGGTAGCGGGGGGACTATAAGCACAGATACGCAGTATTTT	CASSQEGSGGTISTDTQYF
.	.	TRBV7-9	TRBJ2-5	TGTGCCAGCAGCTTAGTAGGAGGGGTCGGGACCCAGTACTTC	CASSLVGGVGTQYF
many	TRBD1	TRBV7-8	TRBJ1-2	TGTGCCAGCAGCTTAGATGCAGGGGGCGGCTCTGGCTACACCTTC	CASSLDAGGGSGYTF
.	TRBD1	TRBV4-1	TRBJ2-1	TGCGCCAACAGCCCCTCACAGGGGAATGAGCAGTTCTTC	CANSPSQGNEQFF
many	TRBD2	TRBV6-1	TRBJ2-5	TGTGCCAGCAGTGCCGGGGGGGCGGAGACCCAGTACTTC	CASSAGGAETQYF
.	TRBD1	TRBV10-3	TRBJ1-3	TGTGCCATCAGTGAGCCGGGACAGCCGTCTGGAAACACCATATATTTT	CAISEPGQPSGNTIYF
.	.	TRBV6-8	TRBJ1-5	TGTGCCAGCAGTGTGACTGGAGGGGTGGTGGGCAATCAGCCCCAGCATTTT	CASSVTGGVVGNQPQHF
few	.	TRBV2	TRBJ2-3	TGTGCCAGCAGTGATGGCTTGGGGCGCACAGATACGCAGTATTTT	CASSDGLGRTDTQYF
once	.	TRBV12-3/TRBV12-4	TRBJ2-2	TGTGCCACCTGTGGGGGGCCCAGGGAGCTGTTTTTT	CATCGGPRELFF
.	.	TRBV14	TRBJ1-6	TGTGCCAGCAGCCAACCACAGCAGGGACTATATAATTCACCCCTCCACTTT	CASSQPQQGLYNSPLHF
few	.	TRBV7-9	TRBJ2-7	TGTGCCAGCAGCTCCCATATCAGGCGGGACACAACCTATTACGAGCAGTACTTC	CASSSHIRRDTTYYEQYF
.	.	TRBV5-6	TRBJ2-1	TGTGCCAGCAGCCAAGACAGGAGAAGAGATGAGCAGTTCTTC	CASSQDRRRDEQFF
many	.	TRBV7-6	TRBJ2-3	TGTGCCAGCAGCCAAGCGGGTTCAGATACGCAGTATTTT	CASSQAGSDTQYF
few	TRBD2	TRBV24-1	TRBJ2-5	TGTGCCACCAGTGATTCCCCGATAGCGGGGCAAGAGACCCAGTACTTC	CATSDSPIAGQETQYF
.	.	TRBV2	TRBJ2-7	TGTGCCAGCAGTGTTACACCCTCCTACGAGCAGTACTTC	CASSVTPSYEQYF